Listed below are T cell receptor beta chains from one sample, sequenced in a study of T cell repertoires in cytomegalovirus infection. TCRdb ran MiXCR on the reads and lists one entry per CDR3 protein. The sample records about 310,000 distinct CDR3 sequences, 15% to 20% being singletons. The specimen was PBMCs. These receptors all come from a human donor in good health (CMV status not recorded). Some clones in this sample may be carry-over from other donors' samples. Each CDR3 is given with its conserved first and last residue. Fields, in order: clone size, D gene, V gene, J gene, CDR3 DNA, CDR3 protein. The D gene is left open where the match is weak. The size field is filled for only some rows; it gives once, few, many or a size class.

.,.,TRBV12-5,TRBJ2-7,TGTGCTAGTGGTTTTCTTGGGGAGCGAACCTACGAGCAGTACTTC,CASGFLGERTYEQYF
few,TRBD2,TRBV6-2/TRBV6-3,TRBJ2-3,TGTGCCAGCAGTTACTCAACATCACTAGCGTCTAGCACAGATACGCAGTATTTT,CASSYSTSLASSTDTQYF
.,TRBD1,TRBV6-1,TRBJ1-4,TGTGCCAGCAGTGAAAAAGGGGGCCTTGCAACTAATGAAAAACTGTTTTTT,CASSEKGGLATNEKLFF
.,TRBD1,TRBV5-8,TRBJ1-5,TGTGCCAGCAGCTCGGGACAGATTAGCAATCAGCCCCAGCATTTT,CASSSGQISNQPQHF
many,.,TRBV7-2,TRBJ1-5,TGTGCCAGCAGCTTACTTGCAAGCAATCAGCCCCAGCATTTT,CASSLLASNQPQHF
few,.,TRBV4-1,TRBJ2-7,TGCGCCAGCAGCCAGACGCCAGGGACGGCACACGAGCAGTACTTC,CASSQTPGTAHEQYF
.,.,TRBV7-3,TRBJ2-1,TGTGCCAGCAGCACGAACACCGGGCCTGAGCAGTTCTTC,CASSTNTGPEQFF
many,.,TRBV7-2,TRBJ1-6,TGTGCCAGCAGCTTGACGCTCCGTGATTCACCCCTCCACTTT,CASSLTLRDSPLHF
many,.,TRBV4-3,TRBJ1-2,TGCGCCAGCAGCCAGACAGGCGGGGGAAACTATGGCTACACCTTC,CASSQTGGGNYGYTF
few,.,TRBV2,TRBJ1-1,TGTGCCAGTACGGTTAAACTGGGAACTGAAGCTTTCTTT,CASTVKLGTEAFF
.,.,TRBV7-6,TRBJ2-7,TGTGCCAGCAGCCCCACCGGCGGTGCTGATTTCTACGAGCAGTACTTC,CASSPTGGADFYEQYF
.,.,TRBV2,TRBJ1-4,TGTGCCAGCTCTAGGGAGAATGAAAAACTGTTTTTT,CASSRENEKLFF
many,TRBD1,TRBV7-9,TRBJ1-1,TGTGCCAGCAGCTTACGTCGACAGGGTCATATAGGCACTGAAGCTTTCTTT,CASSLRRQGHIGTEAFF
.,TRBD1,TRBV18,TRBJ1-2,TGTGCCAGCTCGCAGGACAGGATATATGGCTACACCTTC,CASSQDRIYGYTF
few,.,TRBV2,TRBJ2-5,TGTGCCAGCAGAACGGGCCAAAATCAAGAGACCCAGTACTTC,CASRTGQNQETQYF
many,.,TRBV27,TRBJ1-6,TGTGCCAGCAGTTTACAGGGAGGGGATTCACCCCTCCACTTT,CASSLQGGDSPLHF
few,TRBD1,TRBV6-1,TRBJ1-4,TGTGCCAGCAGTCAACAGGGGATCGGTGAAAAACTGTTTTTT,CASSQQGIGEKLFF
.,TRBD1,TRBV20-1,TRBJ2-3,TGCAGTGCTAGGCCCTGGGACAGCTATCCAACAGATACGCAGTATTTT,CSARPWDSYPTDTQYF
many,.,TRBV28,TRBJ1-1,TGTGCCAGCAGTCCATCGATGAACACTGAAGCTTTCTTT,CASSPSMNTEAFF
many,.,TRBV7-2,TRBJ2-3,TGTGCCAGCAGCCGTGGAAGGGCAGATACGCAGTATTTT,CASSRGRADTQYF
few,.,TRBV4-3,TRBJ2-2,TGCGCCAGCAGCCAAGAGTACACGGACACCGGGGAGCTGTTTTTT,CASSQEYTDTGELFF
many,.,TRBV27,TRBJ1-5,TGTGCCAGCAGCCCACCGGGGAGGAATCAGCCCCAGCATTTT,CASSPPGRNQPQHF
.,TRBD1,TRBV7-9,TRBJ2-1,TGTGCCAGCAGCTTAAGGGGGCCGGGGACAACACTTGAGCAGTTCTTC,CASSLRGPGTTLEQFF
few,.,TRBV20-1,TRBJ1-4,TGCAGTGCTAGAAACAGACCAACTAATGAAAAACTGTTTTTT,CSARNRPTNEKLFF
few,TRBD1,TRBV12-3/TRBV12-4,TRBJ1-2,TGTGCCAGCAGTTCGACAGGGGGGAACTATGGCTACACCTTC,CASSSTGGNYGYTF
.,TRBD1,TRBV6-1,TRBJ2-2,TGTGCCAGCAGTGACCCCGGCGGACAGGGCACCGGGGAGCTGTTTTTT,CASSDPGGQGTGELFF
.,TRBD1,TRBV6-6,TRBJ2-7,TGTGCCAGCAGTTGGGAGACAGGGACGACCTACGAGCAGTACTTC,CASSWETGTTYEQYF
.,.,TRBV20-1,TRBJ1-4,TGCAGTGTCCCCGACGGGTCACCCTATGAAAAACTGTTTTTT,CSVPDGSPYEKLFF
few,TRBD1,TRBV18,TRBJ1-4,TGTGCCAGCTCGACAGGGTCCTTGGGGGAAAAACTGTTTTTT,CASSTGSLGEKLFF
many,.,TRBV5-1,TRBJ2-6,TGCGCCAGCAGCCCTGGGACCGCCAGCTCTGGGGCCAACGTCCTGACTTTC,CASSPGTASSGANVLTF
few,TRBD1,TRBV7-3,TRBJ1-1,TGTGCCAGCAGCGTCACGACAGGGATCGGGGGTATGAAAGCTTTCTTT,CASSVTTGIGGMKAFF
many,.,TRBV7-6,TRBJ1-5,TGTGCCAGCAGCGAACAGGATTCCGTCAATCAGCCCCAGCATTTT,CASSEQDSVNQPQHF
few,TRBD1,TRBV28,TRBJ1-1,TGTGCCAGCCGCCAAGGACAGGAAGCTGAAGCTTTCTTT,CASRQGQEAEAFF
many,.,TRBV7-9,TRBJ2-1,TGTGCCAGCAGCCACAACAATGAGCAGTTCTTC,CASSHNNEQFF
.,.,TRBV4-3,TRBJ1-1,TGCGCCAGCAGCCAAGTTCGTTATATGAACACTGAAGCTTTCTTT,CASSQVRYMNTEAFF
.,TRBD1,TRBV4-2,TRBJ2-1,TGTGCCAGCAGCCGTCAGCCGGGACAGTACAATGAGCAGTTCTTC,CASSRQPGQYNEQFF
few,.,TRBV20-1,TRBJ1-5,TGCAGTGCTAGACAGTCAGATAGCAATCAGCCCCAGCATTTT,CSARQSDSNQPQHF
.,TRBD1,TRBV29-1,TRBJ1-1,TGCAGCGTGATTTGGGGACAGCTAAACACTGAAGCTTTCTTT,CSVIWGQLNTEAFF
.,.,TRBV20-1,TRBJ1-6,TGCAGTGCTAGAGATCAGACCAGAGCTTCACCCCTCCACTTT,CSARDQTRASPLHF
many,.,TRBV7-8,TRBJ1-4,TGTGCCAGCAGCTTAGCGAGGGCTGGTAATGAAAAACTGTTTTTT,CASSLARAGNEKLFF
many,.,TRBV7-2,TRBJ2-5,TGTGCCAGCAGCTTCGGGACGGCCCAAGAGACCCAGTACTTC,CASSFGTAQETQYF